The 3 T cell receptor beta chains reported below all come from one sample, sequenced in a study of blood T cell repertoires in COVID-19. TCRdb's table, derived via immunoSEQ multiplex PCR, lists solely in-frame clones and lacks some. Altogether around 100,000 clones are present, about nine tenths being singletons, with the ten largest covering roughly 4%. Specimen: peripheral blood. These receptors all come from a man in his forties or fifties with acute or convalescent COVID-19.

The V and J genes are TRBV27 and TRBJ2-7; TRBD2 agrees at 8 bases. This CDR3 contains 13 residues. Germline V gives CDR1 MNHEY, CDR2 SMNVEV (reference sequence). Germline trimming cut 3 bases from V and 4 bases from J; bases unmatched to any gene: 2. The CDR3 loop is CASSFPGGYEQYF. As DNA, the CDR3 is TGTGCCAGCAGTTTTCCGGGGGGGTACGAGCAGTACTTC.

The V gene is TRBV6-5, the J gene TRBJ1-1; the match to TRBD1 covers 7 bases. Germline V gives CDR1 MNHEY, CDR2 SVGAGI. This CDR3 contains 13 residues. V was pared by 8 bases and J by 10 bases, with 13 bases of the junction left unmatched. CDR3 protein: CASAYSNTGAAFF. In nucleotides, the CDR3 is TGTGCCAGCGCCTACTCCAATACAGGGGCAGCTTTCTTT.

The gene calls are TRBV14 and TRBJ1-1; D uncertain. Trimming stripped 1 base from V and 6 bases from J, with 12 bases between. This CDR3 region has 14 residues. Germline CDR1 and CDR2: SGHDN and FVKESK. CDR3 sequence reads: CASSQGLFTAEAFF. CDR3 bases: TGTGCCAGCAGCCAAGGACTATTTACAGCTGAAGCTTTCTTT.